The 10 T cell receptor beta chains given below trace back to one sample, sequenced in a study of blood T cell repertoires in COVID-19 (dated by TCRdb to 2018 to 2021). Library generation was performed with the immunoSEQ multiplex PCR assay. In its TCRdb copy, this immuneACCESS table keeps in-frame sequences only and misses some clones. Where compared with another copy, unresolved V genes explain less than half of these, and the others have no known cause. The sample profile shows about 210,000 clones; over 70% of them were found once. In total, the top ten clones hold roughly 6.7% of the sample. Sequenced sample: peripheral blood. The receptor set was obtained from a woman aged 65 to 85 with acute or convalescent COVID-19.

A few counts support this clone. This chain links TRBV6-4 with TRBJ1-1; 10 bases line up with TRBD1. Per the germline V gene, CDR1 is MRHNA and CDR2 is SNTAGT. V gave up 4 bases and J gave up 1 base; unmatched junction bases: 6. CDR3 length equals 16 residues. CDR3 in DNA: TGTGCCAGCAGTGCGCTGGACAGGGGGGGGAACACTGAAGCTTTCTTT. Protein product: CASSALDRGGNTEAFF.

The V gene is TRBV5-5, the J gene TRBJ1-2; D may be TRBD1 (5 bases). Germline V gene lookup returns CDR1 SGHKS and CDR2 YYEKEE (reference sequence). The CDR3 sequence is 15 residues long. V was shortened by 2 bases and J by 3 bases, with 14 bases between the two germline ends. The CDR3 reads CASSLTGSADYGYTF. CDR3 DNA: TGTGCCAGCAGCTTAACAGGCTCAGCTGACTATGGCTACACCTTC.

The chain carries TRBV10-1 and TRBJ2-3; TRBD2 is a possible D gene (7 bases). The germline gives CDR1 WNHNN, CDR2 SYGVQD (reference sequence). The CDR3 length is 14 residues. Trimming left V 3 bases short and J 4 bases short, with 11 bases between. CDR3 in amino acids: CASSDIGGPDTQYF. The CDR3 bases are TGCGCCAGCAGTGATATCGGGGGGCCAGATACGCAGTATTTT.

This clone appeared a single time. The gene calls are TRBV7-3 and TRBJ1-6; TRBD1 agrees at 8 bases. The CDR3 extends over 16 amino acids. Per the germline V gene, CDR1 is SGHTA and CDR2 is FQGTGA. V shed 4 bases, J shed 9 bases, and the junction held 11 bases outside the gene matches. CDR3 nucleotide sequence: TGTGCCAGCAGCTCCTCCCCTGACAGGGGTGTTTCACCCCTCCACTTT. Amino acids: CASSSSPDRGVSPLHF.

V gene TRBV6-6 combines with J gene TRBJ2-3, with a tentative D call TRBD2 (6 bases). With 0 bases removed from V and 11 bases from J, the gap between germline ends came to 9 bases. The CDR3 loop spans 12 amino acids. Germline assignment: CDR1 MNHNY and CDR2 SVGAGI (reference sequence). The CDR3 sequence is CASSYSLGGQYF. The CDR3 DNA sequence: TGTGCCAGCAGTTACTCGCTCGGGGGGCAGTATTTT.

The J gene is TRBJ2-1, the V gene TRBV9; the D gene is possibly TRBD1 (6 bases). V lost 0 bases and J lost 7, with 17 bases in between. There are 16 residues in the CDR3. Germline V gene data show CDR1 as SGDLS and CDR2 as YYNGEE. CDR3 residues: CASSVAFEGVGNEQFF. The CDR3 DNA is TGTGCCAGCAGCGTAGCTTTTGAGGGGGTCGGGAATGAGCAGTTCTTC.

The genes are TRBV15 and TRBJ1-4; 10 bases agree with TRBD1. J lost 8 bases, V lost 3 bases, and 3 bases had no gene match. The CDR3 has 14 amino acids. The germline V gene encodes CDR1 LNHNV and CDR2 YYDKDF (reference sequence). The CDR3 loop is CATSRDRGMEKLFF. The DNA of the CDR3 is TGTGCCACCAGCAGGGACAGGGGGATGGAAAAACTGTTTTTT.

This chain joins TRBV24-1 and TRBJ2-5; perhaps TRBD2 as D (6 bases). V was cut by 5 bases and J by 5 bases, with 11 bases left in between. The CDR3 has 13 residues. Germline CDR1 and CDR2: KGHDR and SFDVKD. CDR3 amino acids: CATSAASEETQYF. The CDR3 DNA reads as TGTGCCACCAGTGCCGCTAGCGAGGAGACCCAGTACTTC.

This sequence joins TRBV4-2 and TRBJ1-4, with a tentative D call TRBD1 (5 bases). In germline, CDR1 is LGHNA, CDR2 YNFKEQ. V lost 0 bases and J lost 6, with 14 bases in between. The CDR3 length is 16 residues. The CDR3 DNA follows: TGTGCCAGCAGCCAAGATCTGGGGGGGGGAGATGAAAAACTGTTTTTT. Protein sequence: CASSQDLGGGDEKLFF.

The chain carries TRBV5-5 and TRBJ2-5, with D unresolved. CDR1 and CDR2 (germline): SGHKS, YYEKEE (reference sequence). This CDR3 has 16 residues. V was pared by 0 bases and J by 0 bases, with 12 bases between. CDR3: CASSLGALQNQETQYF. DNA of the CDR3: TGTGCCAGCAGCTTGGGGGCTTTACAGAACCAAGAGACCCAGTACTTC.